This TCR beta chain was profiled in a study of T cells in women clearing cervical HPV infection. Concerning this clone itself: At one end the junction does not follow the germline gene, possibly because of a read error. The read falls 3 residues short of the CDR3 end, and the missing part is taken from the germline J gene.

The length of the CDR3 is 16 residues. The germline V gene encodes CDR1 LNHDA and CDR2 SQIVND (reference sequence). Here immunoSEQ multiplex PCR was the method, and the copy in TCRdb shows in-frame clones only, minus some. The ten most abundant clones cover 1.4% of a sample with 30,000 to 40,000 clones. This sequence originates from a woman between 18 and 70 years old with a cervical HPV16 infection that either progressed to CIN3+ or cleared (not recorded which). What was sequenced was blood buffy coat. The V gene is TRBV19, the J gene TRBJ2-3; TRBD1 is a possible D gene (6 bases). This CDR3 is CASSSPGHQSAETQYF. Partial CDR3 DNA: TGTGCCAGTAGTAGCCCGGGACACCAAAGTGCAGAGACG.